The 6 T cell receptor beta chains in this list originate from one sample, sequenced in a study of cytomegalovirus exposure and HLA in healthy donors (dated by TCRdb to 2016 to 2017). The method behind the library was the immunoSEQ multiplex PCR assay. The source is immuneACCESS, and TCRdb retained only in-frame sequences with V and J called. Part of the clones is not carried over; for the studies checked, unresolved V genes explain less than half of this, and the remainder is unexplained. In all, the sample holds under 350,000 clones, and approximately 86% of those were seen once. The ten largest make up approximately 1% of the sample. The sequenced sample consisted of PBMCs. These receptors were obtained from a woman between 18 and 29 years old in good health and CMV-seronegative.

This clone was detected only once. The chain recombines TRBV27 with TRBJ1-1, with a weak D call TRBD1 (6 bases). The CDR3 extends over 14 amino acids. V was shortened by 6 bases and J by 6 bases, with 17 bases between the two germline ends. CDR1 is MNHEY and CDR2 is SMNVEV in the germline V gene (reference sequence). The DNA for the CDR3 is TGTGCCAGCAGATGGACAGTTGCAAGCCCTGAAGCTTTCTTT. Translation: CASRWTVASPEAFF.

The chain's CDR3 is CASSSGQSNTEAFF. For the CDR3, the DNA is TGTGCCAGCAGCTCGGGACAATCGAACACTGAAGCTTTCTTT. J is TRBJ1-1 and V is TRBV7-2, with a weak D call TRBD1 (6 bases). The V gene lost 4 bases and the J gene lost 1 base, with 10 bases spanning the gap. This CDR3 has 14 amino acids. Germline V lookup: CDR1 SGHTA, CDR2 FQGNSA.

The genes are TRBV16 and TRBJ1-2; 7 bases are a match to TRBD1. Unmatched junction bases numbered 5, after V lost 4 bases and J lost 0 bases. This CDR3 has 15 residues. Germline assignment: CDR1 KGHSY and CDR2 FQNENV. The CDR3 DNA reads as TGTGCCAGCAGCCTCTACAGGGGTACTAACTATGGCTACACCTTC. It is translated as CASSLYRGTNYGYTF. Full variable domain (rest looked up from reference TRBV16 and TRBJ1-2): GEEVAQTPKHLVRGEGQKAKLYCAPIKGHSYVFWYQQVLKNEFKFLISFQNENVFDETGMPKERFSAKCLPNSPCSLEIQATKLEDSAVYFCASSLYRGTNYGYTFGSGTRLTVV.

The chain combines TRBV2 with TRBJ2-5; 7 bases map to TRBD1. The length of the CDR3 is 14 residues. Trimming cost V 1 base and J 3 bases; bases outside gene matches: 2. Germline lookup yields CDR1 SNHLY and CDR2 FYNNEI. CDR3 residues: CASSEVTGEETQYF. The CDR3 nucleotides are TGTGCCAGCAGTGAAGTCACAGGGGAAGAGACCCAGTACTTC.

This chain connects TRBV9 to TRBJ1-4; D uncertain. The V gene lost 0 bases and the J gene lost 5 bases, with 11 bases spanning the gap. The CDR3 loop spans 15 amino acids. Germline CDR1 SGDLS, CDR2 YYNGEE. The CDR3 nucleotides are TGTGCCAGCAGCGTAGCTGGGAGTCCCAATGAAAAACTGTTTTTT. This translates into CASSVAGSPNEKLFF.

The chain carries TRBV7-2 and TRBJ2-1, with 9 positions matching TRBD2. Trimming removed 8 bases from V and 6 bases from J; junction bases left unmatched: 11. CDR1 and CDR2 from the germline V gene are SGHTA and FQGNSA. The CDR3 sequence is 15 residues long. The CDR3 DNA is TGTGCCAGCGGACGTGGCGGGAGGGCCGCCAATGAGCAGTTCTTC. It specifies CASGRGGRAANEQFF.